The subject of this entry is one TCR beta chain. Repertoires were generated with immunoSEQ multiplex PCR, while TCRdb's copy carries only in-frame clones and drops some. The sample shows about 96,000 clones, 85% to 95% of them seen only once. This sample was taken from a study of control samples from healthy donors and cancer patients. The CDR3 consists of 14 residues. The germline V gene has CDR1 SGHVS and CDR2 FQNEAQ. Trimming left V 6 bases short and J 4 bases short, with 14 bases between. The source is a young man in good health. V and J are TRBV7-8 and TRBJ2-3; possible D gene TRBD2, 6 bases. The material sequenced was blood. CDR3 in DNA: TGTGCCAGCAGAAAATCATCGGGAGCAGATACGCAGTATTTT. It is translated as CASRKSSGADTQYF.